This is a list of T cell receptor beta chains from one sample in a study of technical replicates of blood from a handful of donors. Here immunoSEQ multiplex PCR was the method, and the copy in TCRdb shows in-frame clones only, minus some. The data show tens of thousands of clones, approximately 90% seen once. Source material: T cells isolated from PBMCs. Every receptor here comes from a human donor in good health. The CDR3 runs from the conserved cysteine through the conserved F or W. Each record gives: D gene, clone size, V gene, J gene, CDR3 protein, CDR3 DNA. A D gene is named only where the DNA matches it firmly. Clone size is not always given. Where it is, it says once, few, many or a class for expanded clones.

>TRBD1|NA|TRBV18|TRBJ2-4
CASSPQGARKNIQYF
TGTGCCAGCTCACCGCAGGGGGCACGGAAAAACATTCAGTACTTC
>TRBD2|NA|TRBV6-4|TRBJ2-3
CASNTSGNTDTQYF
TGTGCCAGCAATACTAGCGGGAACACAGATACGCAGTATTTT
>NA|NA|TRBV5-1|TRBJ2-7
CASSPEGPPYEQYF
TGCGCCAGCAGCCCGGAGGGACCCCCCTACGAGCAGTACTTC
>NA|NA|TRBV11-3|TRBJ2-1
CASSSIADEQFF
TGTGCCAGCAGTTCCATAGCGGATGAGCAGTTCTTC
>TRBD2|NA|TRBV6-6|TRBJ2-1
CASSYSGLVLF
TGTGCCAGCAGTTACTCGGGACTAGTTCTCTTC
>TRBD2|once|TRBV2|TRBJ2-1
CASSEVSGRLNEQFF
TGTGCCAGCAGTGAAGTAAGCGGGAGGTTAAATGAGCAGTTCTTC
>NA|NA|TRBV10-2|TRBJ1-2
CASSESTRPGLGANYGYTF
TGCGCCAGCAGTGAGTCGACTCGCCCGGGTTTGGGAGCTAACTATGGCTACACCTTC
>TRBD1|NA|TRBV9|TRBJ1-1
CASSPTGGQMNTEAFF
TGTGCCAGCAGCCCCACCGGGGGACAGATGAACACTGAAGCTTTCTTT
>NA|NA|TRBV7-8|TRBJ1-1
CASSLGGHPREAFF
TGTGCCAGCAGCTTAGGCGGACATCCGAGGGAAGCTTTCTTT
>TRBD2|NA|TRBV5-1|TRBJ2-1
CASSQGLAGASSNEQFF
TGCGCCAGCAGCCAGGGACTAGCGGGGGCCTCCTCCAATGAGCAGTTCTTC
>TRBD2|NA|TRBV7-7|TRBJ2-3
CASSPGLAGRDTQYF
TGTGCCAGCAGCCCGGGACTAGCGGGAAGGGATACGCAGTATTTT
>NA|NA|TRBV6-5|TRBJ2-7
CASSFTVSPTYEQYF
TGTGCCAGCAGTTTTACCGTCAGTCCGACCTACGAGCAGTACTTC
>TRBD1|NA|TRBV10-1|TRBJ1-3
CASSEDTRGRKRAGNTIYF
TGCGCCAGCAGTGAGGACACCAGGGGGCGGAAGAGGGCTGGAAACACCATATATTTT
>NA|once|TRBV5-4|TRBJ2-1
CASSSRRSSYNEQFF
TGTGCCAGCAGCTCGCGGAGGAGCTCCTACAATGAGCAGTTCTTC
>NA|NA|TRBV15|TRBJ1-5
CATSTELYSNQPQHF
TGTGCCACCAGCACGGAGCTCTATAGCAATCAGCCCCAGCATTTT
>TRBD2|once|TRBV7-7|TRBJ2-1
CASSSGLAVYNEQFF
TGTGCTAGCAGCTCTGGACTAGCCGTATACAATGAGCAGTTCTTC
>TRBD1|NA|TRBV2|TRBJ2-5
CASHRQGLDQETQYF
TGTGCCAGCCATCGACAGGGCTTGGACCAAGAGACCCAGTACTTC
>TRBD1|NA|TRBV27|TRBJ1-4
CASSLSVGQGPNEKLFF
TGTGCCAGCAGTTTATCGGTTGGACAGGGACCAAATGAAAAACTGTTTTTT
>NA|NA|TRBV7-9|TRBJ2-7
CASSPDGGGPSSYEQYF
TGTGCCAGCAGCCCAGACGGAGGCGGGCCCAGCTCCTACGAGCAGTACTTC
>NA|NA|TRBV18|TRBJ1-4
CASSPRHATNEKLFF
TGTGCCAGCTCACCACGTCATGCAACTAATGAAAAACTGTTTTTT